One sample yielded the 15 T cell receptor beta chains listed below, sequenced in a study of shared clonotypes between healthy human individuals. Positive CCR7 selection of CD45RO-negative cells yielded the naive CD8 cells, and terminally differentiated effector memory CD45RA+ cells were excluded. Clones were sequenced by immunoSEQ multiplex PCR, and TCRdb holds only the in-frame ones, with some missing. The data show about 680,000 clones, around 92% seen once. The sample was naive CD8+ T cells sorted from blood. The receptor set was obtained from a man younger than 40 in good health.

The V call is TRBV7-2, the J call TRBJ2-7, with 7 bases that match TRBD1. CDR1 and CDR2 from the germline V gene are SGHTA and FQGNSA. After removal of 0 bases from V and 2 bases from J, the junction contained 4 bases not matched to a gene. This CDR3 region has 15 residues. This chain's CDR3 is CASSLATDRPYEQYF. CDR3 in DNA: TGTGCCAGCAGCTTAGCAACGGACAGGCCCTACGAGCAGTACTTC.

As for this clone: Other DNA sequences in the sample encode the same CDR3. The V and J genes are TRBV4-1 and TRBJ2-7; no definite D call. Germline V CDR1 and CDR2: MGHRA, YSYEKL. Trimming cost V 0 bases and J 4 bases, with 7 bases left between them. The CDR3 is 13 amino acids. The chain's CDR3 is CASSQERGYEQYF. Written as DNA, the CDR3 is TGCGCCAGCAGCCAAGAGCGTGGATACGAGCAGTACTTC.

This clone was picked up a small number of times. The genes are TRBV28 and TRBJ1-3, with D possibly TRBD1 on 6 matching bases. The CDR3 contains 16 residues. In germline, CDR1 is MDHEN, CDR2 SYDVKM. The V end lost 5 bases, the J end lost 3 bases, and 17 bases lay between the germline ends. The CDR3 protein is CASSPTSGGRGNTIYF. DNA for the CDR3: TGTGCCAGCAGTCCCACCTCGGGGGGGCGTGGAAACACCATATATTTT.

This chain connects TRBV27 to TRBJ2-7, with unresolved D. CDR1 and CDR2 (germline): MNHEY, SMNVEV (reference sequence). Deletions cut 5 bases from V and 4 bases from J, with 6 bases between. This CDR3 contains 11 residues. Written as DNA, the CDR3 is TGTGCCAGCAGTGGACGGTACGAGCAGTACTTC. Protein sequence: CASSGRYEQYF.

This clone was seen once. The V and J genes are TRBV7-2 and TRBJ2-7; D may match TRBD1 or TRBD2 (5 bases each). V gave up 6 bases and J gave up 3 bases, with 18 bases separating them. This CDR3 has 15 residues. Germline V gene lookup returns CDR1 SGHTA and CDR2 FQGNSA. The CDR3 coding sequence is TGTGCCAGCAGGTTCTTTCTCGGGGCTGGCTACGAGCAGTACTTC. This codes for CASRFFLGAGYEQYF.

This clone was observed a handful of times. J is TRBJ2-7 and V is TRBV28; D possibly corresponds to TRBD2 (5 bases). There are 13 residues in the CDR3. V was cut by 6 bases and J by 2 bases, with 11 bases left in between. The V gene's germline CDR1 is MDHEN and CDR2 SYDVKM. CDR3 sequence: CASSQRLPYEQYF. The CDR3 DNA reads TGTGCCAGCAGCCAAAGACTACCCTACGAGCAGTACTTC.

This clone has only one observation. This chain links TRBV27 with TRBJ1-4; 9 positions agree with TRBD1. V lost 3 bases and J lost 8; bases outside the gene matches: 7. The V gene's germline CDR1 is MNHEY and CDR2 SMNVEV (reference sequence). The CDR3 runs to 15 residues. The CDR3 sequence is CASSFLGQGGEKLFF. The CDR3 coding sequence is TGTGCCAGCAGTTTTTTGGGACAGGGTGGCGAAAAACTGTTTTTT.

The V gene is TRBV15, the J gene TRBJ2-7; no definite D call. Germline-derived CDR1 and CDR2 are LNHNV and YYDKDF (reference sequence). The CDR3 is made up of 14 amino acids. Trimming took off 4 bases at V and 1 base at J, with 11 bases between the two ends. The CDR3 protein is CATSIPGRSYEQYF. The CDR3 DNA sequence: TGTGCCACCAGCATCCCCGGACGGTCCTACGAGCAGTACTTC.

The V gene is TRBV4-1, the J gene TRBJ2-1; either TRBD1 or TRBD2 may supply D (5 bases each). The germline CDR1 and CDR2 sequences are MGHRA and YSYEKL. The CDR3 consists of 12 residues. V was clipped by 4 bases and J by 8 bases, with 9 bases between them. The CDR3 is CASSPEGYEQFF. CDR3 bases: TGCGCCAGCAGCCCAGAGGGGTATGAGCAGTTCTTC.

V usage is TRBV27 and J usage is TRBJ2-1; tentative D call: TRBD2 (7 bases). The CDR3 totals 17 residues. Germline V gene data show CDR1 as MNHEY and CDR2 as SMNVEV (reference sequence). V lost 6 bases to trimming and J lost 10 bases, with 28 bases between them. CDR3 sequence: CASRPDGGGLPSGEQFF. In DNA form, the CDR3 reads TGTGCCAGCAGACCTGATGGGGGGGGCTTACCAAGCGGAGAGCAGTTCTTC.

The chain uses TRBV5-6 and TRBJ2-7, with D perhaps matching TRBD2 (6 bases). The V and J ends lost 4 bases and 3 bases respectively, with 17 bases between them. This CDR3 contains 15 residues. The germline gives CDR1 SGHDT, CDR2 YYEEEE. CDR3: CASSVGTREHYEQYF. The CDR3 region has the DNA TGTGCCAGCAGCGTAGGGACTCGGGAGCACTACGAGCAGTACTTC.

The V gene is TRBV5-8, the J gene TRBJ1-2, with TRBD1 matching over 7 bases. CDR1 and CDR2 (germline): SGHTS, YDEGEE. The length of the CDR3 is 14 residues. The V and J ends lost 4 bases and 3 bases, in that order; junction bases with no gene match: 6. CDR3 region: CASSLGTAYYGYTF. Written as DNA, the CDR3 is TGTGCCAGCAGCCTCGGGACAGCGTACTATGGCTACACCTTC.

This clone was observed once. The rearrangement joins TRBV2 to TRBJ1-2; D remains unclear. CDR3 length: 15 amino acids. Germline V lookup: CDR1 SNHLY, CDR2 FYNNEI. The germline V and J ends were trimmed by 3 bases and 2 bases, with 13 bases remaining between them. This CDR3 reads CASSDFSSRNYGYTF. Here the CDR3 DNA reads TGTGCCAGCAGTGATTTTTCTAGCAGGAACTATGGCTACACCTTC.

The chain uses TRBV9 and TRBJ2-2, with D possibly matching TRBD1 (6 bases). Germline CDR1 SGDLS, CDR2 YYNGEE. The V and J ends lost 5 bases and 6 bases respectively, with 8 bases between them. The CDR3 consists of 12 residues. CDR3 protein: CASSGQSGELFF. The CDR3 DNA reads as TGTGCCAGCAGTGGACAGTCCGGGGAGCTGTTTTTT.

This chain uses TRBV5-1 with TRBJ2-7, with D possibly TRBD2 on 6 matching bases. The V gene lost 4 bases and the J gene lost 1 base, with 15 bases spanning the gap. In germline, CDR1 is SGHRS, CDR2 YFSETQ. The CDR3 is 15 residues long. CDR3 coding DNA: TGCGCCAGCAGCCCACTGTCGGGAGCTTCCTACGAGCAGTACTTC. Translating it yields CASSPLSGASYEQYF.